One and the same sample provided the 15 T cell receptor beta chains below, sequenced in a study of blood T cell repertoires in COVID-19. Measured with immunoSEQ multiplex PCR; TCRdb has only the in-frame clones, and not every one. The sample holds 300,000 to 350,000 clones, 75% to 95% seen once. Material for sequencing was peripheral blood. The receptors were sampled from a woman in her twenties or thirties with COVID-19, enrolled during active disease.

This chain connects TRBV24-1 to TRBJ2-7, with TRBD1 matching 11 bases. The V gene's germline CDR1 is KGHDR and CDR2 SFDVKD. V trimming: 3 bases; J trimming: 2 bases; junction bases outside the gene matches: 5. There are 16 residues in the CDR3. CDR3 DNA: TGTGCCACCAGTGATCCGGGACAGGGGGGAACCTACGAGCAGTACTTC. It is translated as CATSDPGQGGTYEQYF.

The chain is built from TRBV21-1 and TRBJ1-3; the table's D call, TRBD1, has no DNA check behind it. TRBV21-1 is noted as a pseudogene. The length of the CDR3 is 14 residues. The chain's CDR3 is CASSKEGSGNTIYF. CDR3 sequence (DNA): TGTGCCAGCAGCAAAGAGGGGTCTGGAAACACCATATATTTT.

This chain links TRBV5-4 with TRBJ1-1; D gene unclear. Per the germline V gene, CDR1 is SGHNT and CDR2 is YYREEE (reference sequence). This CDR3 has 15 amino acids. Trimming removed 1 base from V and 8 bases from J, with 18 bases in between. CDR3 sequence: CASSLFGQVTPEAFF. The DNA of the CDR3 is TGTGCCAGCAGCTTGTTCGGTCAGGTCACTCCAGAAGCTTTCTTT.

V gene TRBV6-5 combines with J gene TRBJ1-1; no firm D call. Deletions cut 2 bases from V and 13 bases from J, with 14 bases between. Per germline, CDR1 MNHEY and CDR2 SVGAGI. This CDR3 has 12 amino acids. The CDR3 DNA reads as TGTGCCAGCAGTTACAGTGTAACCGAGGTTTTCTTT. It encodes CASSYSVTEVFF.

J is TRBJ1-1 and V is TRBV4-1; D is perhaps TRBD1 (5 bases). Looked up from germline, CDR1 is MGHRA and CDR2 is YSYEKL. This CDR3 region has 13 residues. Trimming removed 3 bases at V and 1 base at J, with 6 bases between. The CDR3: CASSQGPNTEAFF. The DNA of the CDR3 is TGCGCCAGCAGCCAGGGGCCGAACACTGAAGCTTTCTTT.

J is TRBJ2-1 and V is TRBV6-2 or TRBV6-3; D may be TRBD1 (6 bases). The CDR3 is 16 residues long. Germline CDR1 is MNHEY and CDR2 is SVGEGT. Trimming stripped 3 bases from V and 0 bases from J, with 12 bases between. CDR3 sequence: CASSYGQPSSYNEQFF. In nucleotides, the CDR3 is TGTGCCAGCAGTTATGGACAGCCCAGCTCCTACAATGAGCAGTTCTTC.

The chain recombines TRBV5-1 with TRBJ2-7; TRBD1 matches at 9 bases. This CDR3 is built from 16 residues. The germline V gene encodes CDR1 SGHRS and CDR2 YFSETQ. The trim removed 4 bases at V and 0 bases at J, leaving 8 bases unmatched. CDR3 protein: CASSRQPGQGSYEQYF. DNA for the CDR3: TGCGCCAGCAGCCGACAACCGGGACAGGGCTCCTACGAGCAGTACTTC.

This chain links TRBV30 with TRBJ1-6; 8 positions agree with TRBD1. From germline, CDR1 is GTSNPN and CDR2 SVGIG (reference sequence). The V gene end was trimmed by 6 bases and the J gene end by 13 bases; junction bases not matched to a gene: 14. This CDR3 spans 14 amino acids. CDR3 in DNA: TGTGCCTGCGACCCGGGACAGGAGGGGGGTCCCCTCCACTTT. The encoded protein is CACDPGQEGGPLHF.

This chain connects TRBV27 to TRBJ1-1; 8 bases align to TRBD1. V was pared by 5 bases and J by 0 bases, with 5 bases of the junction left unmatched. Germline values: CDR1 MNHEY, CDR2 SMNVEV (reference sequence). The CDR3 spans 15 residues. The CDR3 nucleotides are TGTGCCAGCAGTCCCGGGACAGGTATGAACACTGAAGCTTTCTTT. Amino acids: CASSPGTGMNTEAFF.

Only one count was recorded for this clone. The rearrangement joins TRBV30 to TRBJ1-3; D not certain. The CDR3 loop spans 14 amino acids. The germline V gene has CDR1 GTSNPN and CDR2 SVGIG (reference sequence). The V end was cut by 0 bases, the J end by 3 bases, with 9 bases between. CDR3 DNA: TGTGCCTGGAGTGTTGAACGGGGTGGAAACACCATATATTTT. Its translation: CAWSVERGGNTIYF.

The gene calls are TRBV4-3 and TRBJ2-7; D uncertain. Germline V gene lookup returns CDR1 LGHNA and CDR2 YSLEER. The CDR3 contains 13 residues. Trimming shortened V by 0 bases and J by 6 bases, and 9 bases separated the two germline ends. The CDR3 nucleotides read TGCGCCAGCAGCCAAGATCGGGTGCGCGAGCAGTACTTC. Protein sequence: CASSQDRVREQYF.

The rearrangement links TRBV14 to TRBJ2-7, with 8 bases fitting TRBD1. Germline V gives CDR1 SGHDN, CDR2 FVKESK. The trim removed 6 bases at V and 1 base at J, leaving 14 bases unmatched. This CDR3 comprises 17 residues. CDR3: CASRTDRGGLKSYEQYF. The CDR3 bases are TGTGCCAGCAGAACCGACAGGGGAGGTCTAAAATCCTACGAGCAGTACTTC.

The V call is TRBV7-8, the J call TRBJ2-1, with 9 bases that match TRBD2. V was pared by 5 bases and J by 5 bases, with 7 bases of the junction left unmatched. The CDR3 has 15 amino acids. The germline CDR1 and CDR2 sequences are SGHVS and FQNEAQ. The CDR3 sequence is CASSPISGGNNEQFF. In nucleotides, the CDR3 is TGTGCCAGCAGCCCTATTAGCGGGGGTAACAATGAGCAGTTCTTC.

The genes are TRBV6-5 and TRBJ1-1; the D gene is possibly TRBD1 (5 bases). Trimming took 6 bases from V and 4 from J, leaving 15 bases between them. The length of the CDR3 is 14 residues. Germline loops: CDR1 MNHEY, CDR2 SVGAGI. CDR3 sequence: CASSAWVGRTEAFF. CDR3 sequence (DNA): TGTGCCAGCAGCGCCTGGGTGGGGCGCACTGAAGCTTTCTTT.

This chain connects TRBV18 to TRBJ2-2; maybe TRBD2 (6 bases). The CDR3 is made up of 16 amino acids. The V end lost 0 bases, the J end lost 2 bases, and 10 bases lay between the germline ends. CDR1 is KGHSH, CDR2 LQKENI, per germline. CDR3 in DNA: TGTGCCAGCTCACCACCCAGGGCGGGAAACACCGGGGAGCTGTTTTTT. Translating it yields CASSPPRAGNTGELFF.